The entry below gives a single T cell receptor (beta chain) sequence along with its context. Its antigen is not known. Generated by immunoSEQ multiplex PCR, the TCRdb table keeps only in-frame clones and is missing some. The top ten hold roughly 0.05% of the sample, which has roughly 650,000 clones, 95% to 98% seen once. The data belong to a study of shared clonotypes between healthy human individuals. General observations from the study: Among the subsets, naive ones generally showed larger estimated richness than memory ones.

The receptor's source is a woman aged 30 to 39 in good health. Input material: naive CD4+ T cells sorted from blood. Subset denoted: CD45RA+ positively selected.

CDR3 residues: CASSRQDGPDTQYF. The CDR3 region has the DNA TGTGCCAGCAGCAGACAGGATGGGCCAGATACGCAGTATTTT. The gene calls are TRBV7-2 and TRBJ2-3; perhaps TRBD1 as D (6 bases). CDR1 and CDR2 (germline): SGHTA, FQGNSA. The CDR3 totals 14 residues. Trimming removed 5 bases from V and 4 bases from J, with 13 bases in between.